Below, 22 T cell receptor beta chains from the same sample are listed, as sequenced in a study of Tregs in tolerant kidney transplant recipients. Recipients received nonmyeloablative bone marrow transplants from related graft donors, with transient mixed chimerism. Produced via immunoSEQ multiplex PCR; TCRdb's table is partial and in-frame only. The sample lists over 70,000 clones, 90% to 95% seen once, with roughly 1.5% in the top ten. This specimen consisted of CD4+ T cells from blood (PBMCs), obtained 24 months after the transplant. The receptors here all came from a human patient who received a combined kidney and bone marrow transplant. Some T cells may have come from the graft donor.

J is TRBJ2-7 and V is TRBV4-1, with 8 nucleotides matching TRBD1. The CDR3 is made up of 13 amino acids. V was pared by 6 bases and J by 4 bases, with 5 bases of the junction left unmatched. Germline V CDR1 and CDR2: MGHRA, YSYEKL. The CDR3 region is CASRGTGSYEQYF. The CDR3 DNA sequence: TGCGCCAGCAGGGGGACAGGATCTTACGAGCAGTACTTC.

The chain has TRBV29-1 and TRBJ1-2; no clear D. Germline V gene lookup returns CDR1 SQVTM and CDR2 ANQGSEA. The CDR3 covers 8 residues. The CDR3: CPENGYTF. DNA of the CDR3: TGCCCAGAAAATGGCTACACCTTC.

J is TRBJ1-2 and V is TRBV6-4; maybe TRBD1 (5 bases). Germline loops: CDR1 MRHNA, CDR2 SNTAGT. The CDR3 spans 14 residues. V lost 3 bases, J lost 4 bases, and 12 bases lay in between. The CDR3 loop reads CASSEQGGSYGYTF. The CDR3 nucleotides are TGTGCCAGCAGTGAGCAGGGAGGGTCCTATGGCTACACCTTC.

This clone was seen just once. The chain links TRBV5-1 to TRBJ2-6, with no clear D. The CDR3 consists of 15 residues. The germline V and J ends were trimmed by 4 bases and 0 bases, with 8 bases remaining between them. In germline, CDR1 is SGHRS, CDR2 YFSETQ. The CDR3 spells CASSGLVSGANVLTF. The CDR3 DNA follows: TGCGCCAGCAGCGGGCTGGTCTCTGGGGCCAACGTCCTGACTTTC.

V usage is TRBV11-1 and J usage is TRBJ2-2; 7 bases match TRBD1. The germline CDR1 and CDR2 sequences are SGHAT and FQDESV (reference sequence). The CDR3 is made up of 15 amino acids. V lost 5 bases and J lost 4; bases outside the gene matches: 7. CDR3 sequence: CASSPRDRPTGELFF. The CDR3 DNA sequence: TGTGCCAGCAGCCCGAGGGACAGACCCACCGGGGAGCTGTTTTTT.

This chain connects TRBV7-3 to TRBJ2-2; possibly TRBD1 for D (5 bases). CDR3 length: 18 residues. The germline gives CDR1 SGHTA, CDR2 FQGTGA. The germline V and J ends were trimmed by 5 bases and 1 base, with 20 bases remaining between them. CDR3 in DNA: TGTGCCAGCAGCGCCCAGGGATACCAACCCTGGAACACCGGGGAGCTGTTTTTT. It specifies CASSAQGYQPWNTGELFF. The whole variable domain, remainder taken from reference TRBV7-3 and TRBJ2-2, is GAGVSQTPSNKVTEKGKYVELRCDPISGHTALYWYRQSLGQGPEFLIYFQGTGAADDSGLPNDRFFAVRPEGSVSTLKIQRTERGDSAVYLCASSAQGYQPWNTGELFFGEGSRLTVL.

This clone was seen a single time. The chain is built from TRBV11-2 and TRBJ2-5; 9 bases line up with TRBD1. The V and J ends lost 5 bases and 5 bases, in that order; junction bases with no gene match: 15. The length of the CDR3 is 17 residues. Germline loops: CDR1 SGHAT, CDR2 FQNNGV. CDR3 DNA: TGTGCCAGCAGCAGCCTCCGGGGACAGGGATTAGGGGAGACCCAGTACTTC. Translating it yields CASSSLRGQGLGETQYF. Supplemented by reference TRBV11-2 and TRBJ2-5, the full variable domain reads EAGVAQSPRYKIIEKRQSVAFWCNPISGHATLYWYQQILGQGPKLLIQFQNNGVVDDSQLPKDRFSAERLKGVDSTLKIQPAKLEDSAVYLCASSSLRGQGLGETQYFGPGTRLLVL.

V usage is TRBV28 and J usage is TRBJ1-5, with D perhaps TRBD1 (6 bases). The V gene lost 9 bases and the J gene lost 1 base, with 13 bases spanning the gap. CDR3 length: 14 amino acids. The V gene's germline CDR1 is MDHEN and CDR2 SYDVKM. The DNA of the CDR3 is TGTGCCAGTAACCGGGACATAAGCAATCAGCCCCAGCATTTT. It is translated as CASNRDISNQPQHF.

The chain links TRBV4-3 to TRBJ2-6, with 7 bases aligning to TRBD1. This CDR3 has 17 amino acids. Per germline, CDR1 LGHNA and CDR2 YSLEER. After removal of 2 bases from V and 4 bases from J, the junction contained 8 bases not matched to a gene. For the CDR3, the DNA is TGCGCCAGCAGCCAAAACAGGGGAACTGGCGGGGCCAACGTCCTGACTTTC. It yields the protein CASSQNRGTGGANVLTF.

The chain is built from TRBV15 and TRBJ1-3, with D hard to call. Trimming removed 0 bases from V and 4 bases from J, with 13 bases in between. The CDR3 totals 16 residues. Germline V lookup: CDR1 LNHNV, CDR2 YYDKDF (reference sequence). The CDR3 DNA is TGTGCCACCAGCAGAGATGTTGTGTCGGGAGGAAACACCATATATTTT. Its protein is CATSRDVVSGGNTIYF.

The chain has TRBV7-2 and TRBJ2-3; D uncertain. This CDR3 comprises 14 residues. From germline, CDR1 is SGHTA and CDR2 FQGNSA. Trimming shortened V by 5 bases and J by 0 bases, and 9 bases separated the two germline ends. CDR3 bases: TGTGCCAGCAGCCTCCTGTCCAGCACAGATACGCAGTATTTT. Translated: CASSLLSSTDTQYF.

The chain's CDR3 is CASSTHSGVGGYTF. The CDR3 bases are TGTGCCAGCAGTACCCACTCAGGGGTAGGCGGCTACACCTTC. V usage is TRBV28 and J usage is TRBJ1-2, with D possibly TRBD1 on 6 matching bases. The V end was cut by 5 bases, the J end by 8 bases, with 18 bases between. The germline V gene has CDR1 MDHEN and CDR2 SYDVKM. The CDR3 spans 14 residues.

The chain combines TRBV6-6 with TRBJ2-7; tentative D call: TRBD2 (7 bases). CDR3 length: 15 residues. V was pared by 0 bases and J by 6 bases, with 15 bases between. Germline V gene lookup returns CDR1 MNHNY and CDR2 SVGAGI (reference sequence). CDR3 in amino acids: CASSYSGGGGGEQYF. In DNA, the CDR3 is TGTGCCAGCAGTTACTCGGGGGGGGGAGGGGGCGAGCAGTACTTC.

Here the CDR3 reads CASSIGPRGNTEAFF. The CDR3 DNA reads TGTGCCAGTAGTATCGGCCCCAGGGGGAACACTGAAGCTTTCTTT. This chain connects TRBV19 to TRBJ1-1; a weak D match, TRBD1 (6 bases). CDR3 length: 15 residues. Germline assignment: CDR1 LNHDA and CDR2 SQIVND (reference sequence). V lost 3 bases and J lost 1, with 12 bases in between.

This clone was detected once. V usage is TRBV6-5 and J usage is TRBJ2-1; 12 bases match TRBD1. Trimming at V came to 4 bases and at J to 8 bases, leaving 6 bases not matched to a gene. The CDR3 runs to 15 residues. CDR1 MNHEY and CDR2 SVGAGI come from the germline V gene. CDR3 bases: TGTGCCAGCAGTTTCGGGACAGGGGGCCTGGATGAGCAGTTCTTC. Encoded protein: CASSFGTGGLDEQFF.

The chain is built from TRBV7-2 and TRBJ2-5; TRBD1 matches at 9 bases. The V gene's germline CDR1 is SGHTA and CDR2 FQGNSA. The ends lost 3 bases at V and 3 bases at J; junction bases unmatched: 11. The CDR3 consists of 17 residues. The CDR3 loop reads CASSLGNRDRVEETQYF. The CDR3 coding sequence is TGTGCCAGCAGCTTGGGGAACCGGGACAGGGTTGAAGAGACCCAGTACTTC. Supplemented by reference TRBV7-2 and TRBJ2-5, the full variable domain reads GAGVSQSPSNKVTEKGKDVELRCDPISGHTALYWYRQSLGQGLEFLIYFQGNSAPDKSGLPSDRFSAERTGGSVSTLTIQRTQQEDSAVYLCASSLGNRDRVEETQYFGPGTRLLVL.

Here the CDR3 DNA reads TGTGCCAGCCGTTTGGACGGGGGGAATCAGCCCCAGCATTTT. Amino acids: CASRLDGGNQPQHF. The chain uses TRBV19 and TRBJ1-5, with a tentative D call TRBD1 (5 bases). In germline, CDR1 is LNHDA, CDR2 SQIVND (reference sequence). The CDR3 runs 14 residues. V lost 9 bases to trimming and J lost 4 bases, with 16 bases between them. The full variable domain, in which reference TRBV19 and TRBJ1-5 provide the parts outside the CDR3, is DGGITQSPKYLFRKEGQNVTLSCEQNLNHDAMYWYRQDPGQGLRLIYYSQIVNDFQKGDIAEGYSVSREKKESFPLTVTSAQKNPTAFYLCASRLDGGNQPQHFGDGTRLSIL.

This clone was counted only a few times. The chain combines TRBV2 with TRBJ2-2; D possibly corresponds to TRBD1 (5 bases). Germline lookup yields CDR1 SNHLY and CDR2 FYNNEI. The CDR3 runs 14 residues. Trimming stripped 1 base from V and 5 bases from J, with 8 bases between. The CDR3 nucleotides read TGTGCCAGCAGTGAAGGCAGGGTAACCGGGGAGCTGTTTTTT. It translates to CASSEGRVTGELFF.

The chain joins TRBV11-2 to TRBJ2-5; weak D call: TRBD1 (6 bases). This CDR3 has 15 amino acids. Germline V gene sequence: CDR1 SGHAT, CDR2 FQNNGV. V shed 5 bases and J shed 2 bases, with 15 bases lying between them. CDR3 coding DNA: TGTGCCAGCAGCCGCTGGACAGCTATTCAAGAGACCCAGTACTTC. This gives the protein CASSRWTAIQETQYF.

CDR3: CASSQDSRADRAGELFF. In DNA form, the CDR3 reads TGCGCCAGCAGCCAAGATTCACGGGCAGACAGGGCCGGGGAGCTGTTTTTT. The chain is built from TRBV4-3 and TRBJ2-2; TRBD1 agrees at 7 bases. The V gene end was trimmed by 0 bases and the J gene end by 6 bases; junction bases not matched to a gene: 10. Germline V gene data show CDR1 as LGHNA and CDR2 as YSLEER. The CDR3 contains 17 residues.

This CDR3 is CASSQASGYNEQFF. The CDR3 region has the DNA TGTGCCAGCAGCCAGGCTAGCGGCTACAATGAGCAGTTCTTC. The gene calls are TRBV14 and TRBJ2-1; 7 bases are shared with TRBD2. V gave up 3 bases and J gave up 3 bases; unmatched junction bases: 2. The CDR3 loop spans 14 amino acids. CDR1 and CDR2 from the germline V gene are SGHDN and FVKESK.

The J gene is TRBJ2-5, the V gene TRBV6-6; TRBD1 matches at 7 bases. This CDR3 is built from 16 residues. CDR1 and CDR2 from the germline V gene are MNHNY and SVGAGI (reference sequence). With V trimmed by 5 bases and J by 1 base, 10 bases remained unmatched. In DNA form, the CDR3 reads TGTGCCAGCAGTCCAACCTACAGGGGACCCCAAGAGACCCAGTACTTC. It encodes CASSPTYRGPQETQYF.